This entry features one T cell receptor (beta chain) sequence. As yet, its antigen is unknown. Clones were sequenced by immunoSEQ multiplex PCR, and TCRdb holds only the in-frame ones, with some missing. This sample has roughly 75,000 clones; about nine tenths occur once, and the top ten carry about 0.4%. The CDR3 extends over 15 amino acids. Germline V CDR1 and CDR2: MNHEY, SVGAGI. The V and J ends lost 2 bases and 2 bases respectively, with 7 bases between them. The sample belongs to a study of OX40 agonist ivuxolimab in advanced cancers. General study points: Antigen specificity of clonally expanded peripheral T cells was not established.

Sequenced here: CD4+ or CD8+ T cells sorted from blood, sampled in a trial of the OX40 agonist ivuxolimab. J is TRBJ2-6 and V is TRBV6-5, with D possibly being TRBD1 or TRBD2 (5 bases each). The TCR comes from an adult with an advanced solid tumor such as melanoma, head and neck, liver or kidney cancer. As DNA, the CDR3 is TGTGCCAGCAGTTACGGGGGTCCTGGGGCCAACGTCCTGACTTTC. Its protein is CASSYGGPGANVLTF.